The sequence of this TCR beta chain was determined in a study of T cell responses to AZD1222 COVID-19 vaccine. The sample holds one count of this clone. Its antigen is unidentified. General observations from the study: Nearly half of the spike-specific TCRs reportedly recognize variant regions that carry no mutations.

The length of the CDR3 is 14 residues. Germline V gene lookup returns CDR1 KGHSH and CDR2 LQKENI. The germline V and J ends were trimmed by 4 bases and 4 bases, with 14 bases remaining between them. TCRdb's copy holds only in-frame clones and misses some; the assay was immunoSEQ multiplex PCR. Found here are over 200,000 clones, about 94% of them singletons; the top ten hold approximately 1.5%. The sequence was collected from an adult who received the MenACWY meningococcal vaccine as a control. The specimen comprised peripheral blood, sampled 28 days after the second dose of the MenACWY control vaccine. The V and J genes are TRBV18 and TRBJ2-7, with D tentatively TRBD1 (6 bases). CDR3 in amino acids: CASSLQGANYEQYF. As DNA, the CDR3 is TGTGCCAGCTCACTACAGGGCGCCAATTACGAGCAGTACTTC.